Presented here are 9 T cell receptor beta chains from one specimen sequenced in a study of T cells expressing NK-cell markers (dated by TCRdb to about 2020). Receptors were amplified or captured by 5' RACE. Sequencing was performed on an Illumina HiSeq 2000. The reads underwent TCRdb reprocessing, giving one record for each CDR3 protein sequence and no DNA. The data table for this sample lists a few hundred thousand distinct CDR3 sequences. Roughly 0.4% of the sample goes to the ten largest clones. Sequencing was performed on blood T cells: a sorted CD56 or NKG2C T cell subset, CD4+ or CD8+ T cells, or bulk PBMC T cells (not recorded which). These receptors were taken from a young man in good health. Donor details come from another sample of the same person, matched by shared clones.

This CDR3 reads CASSGRTGSLSGNTIYF. The chain carries TRBV18 and TRBJ1-3; with no DNA, the TCRdb D assignment of TRBD1 cannot be verified. Germline loops: CDR1 KGHSH, CDR2 LQKENI. This CDR3 is built from 17 residues.

The CDR3 region is CASSSGDRGSGEKLFF. The chain joins TRBV5-1 to TRBJ1-4; TCRdb's assignment of TRBD1 cannot be checked, as there is no DNA. This CDR3 has 16 residues. Germline V gives CDR1 SGHRS, CDR2 YFSETQ.

The V gene is TRBV19, the J gene TRBJ1-2; TCRdb lists TRBD1, though no DNA is available to test this call. The CDR3 consists of 14 residues. Germline CDR1 reads LNHDA; CDR2 reads SQIVND (reference sequence). CDR3 sequence reads: CASSFGQAYYGYTF. The variable domain in full, with the rest retrieved from reference TRBV19 and TRBJ1-2, is DGGITQSPKYLFRKEGQNVTLSCEQNLNHDAMYWYRQDPGQGLRLIYYSQIVNDFQKGDIAEGYSVSREKKESFPLTVTSAQKNPTAFYLCASSFGQAYYGYTFGSGTRLTVV.

CDR3 amino acids: CAISQGIGELFF. The V gene is TRBV10-3, the J gene TRBJ2-2. In germline, CDR1 is ENHRY, CDR2 SYGVKD. CDR3 length: 12 amino acids.

The rearrangement joins TRBV9 to TRBJ2-5. The CDR3 covers 14 residues. Germline V lookup: CDR1 SGDLS, CDR2 YYNGEE. CDR3 protein: CASSVDTVGETQYF.

This chain uses TRBV19 with TRBJ2-3; the D call of TRBD2 rests on TCRdb alone, since no DNA is present to check it. CDR1 is LNHDA, CDR2 SQIVND, per germline (reference sequence). The CDR3 runs 15 residues. This CDR3 is CASSPAGGTTDTQYF.

The J gene is TRBJ2-7, the V gene TRBV6-2 or TRBV6-3. There are 13 residues in the CDR3. The germline CDR1 and CDR2 sequences are MNHEY and SVGEGT. CDR3 residues: CASSYSKVARSYF.

The chain carries TRBV11-2 and TRBJ2-3; TCRdb outputs TRBD2, but without DNA this stays unchecked. The germline CDR1 and CDR2 sequences are SGHAT and FQNNGV. The CDR3 runs to 16 residues. This CDR3 reads CASSPRLSGITDTQYF.

The chain links TRBV29-1 to TRBJ2-1; without DNA, the TCRdb call of TRBD2 cannot be checked. CDR1 is SQVTM, CDR2 ANQGSEA, per germline. The CDR3 is made up of 13 amino acids. The CDR3: CSGSGTIANEQFF.